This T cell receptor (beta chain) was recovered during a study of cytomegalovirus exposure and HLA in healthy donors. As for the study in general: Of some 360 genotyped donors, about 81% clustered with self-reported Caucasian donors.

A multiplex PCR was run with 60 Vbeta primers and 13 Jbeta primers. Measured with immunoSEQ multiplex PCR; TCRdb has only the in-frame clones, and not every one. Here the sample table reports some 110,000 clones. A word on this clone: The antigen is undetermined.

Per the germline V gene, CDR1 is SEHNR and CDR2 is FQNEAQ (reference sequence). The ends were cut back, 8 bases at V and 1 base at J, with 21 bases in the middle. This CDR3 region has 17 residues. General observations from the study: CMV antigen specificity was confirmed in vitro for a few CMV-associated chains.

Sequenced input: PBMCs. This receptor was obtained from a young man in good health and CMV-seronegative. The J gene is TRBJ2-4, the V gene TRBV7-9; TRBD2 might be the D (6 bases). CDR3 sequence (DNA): TGTGCCAGCGGCCCTGCTCGGGGGAGAGTTGCCAAAAACATTCAGTACTTC. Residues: CASGPARGRVAKNIQYF.